The 2 T cell receptor beta chains reported below all come from one sample, sequenced in a study of human T cells and chemical hapten exposure. TCRdb reprocessed the RACE reads via MiXCR and lists one record per CDR3 protein. Of 380,000 or so distinct CDR3 sequences listed, roughly 4.8% are singletons. Described time point: patch test 1, 2 weeks after DPC sensitization. Treatment indicated: therapeutic diphenylcyclopropenone sensitization with weekly scalp DPC. This sample comprised whole blood, obtained in connection with sensitization to the hapten diphenylcyclopropenone (DPC). These receptor sequences come from a woman in her forties or fifties with alopecia areata. Some clones in this sample may be carry-over from other donors' samples.

This clonotype was recorded many times. The J gene is TRBJ1-4, the V gene TRBV25-1; 8 nucleotides agree with TRBD1. In germline, CDR1 is MGHDK, CDR2 SYGVNS. With V trimmed by 6 bases and J by 7 bases, 7 bases remained unmatched. The CDR3 has 14 amino acids. CDR3 coding DNA: TGTGCCAGCAGGGGGACAGGACGGGTTGAAAAACTGTTTTTT. It encodes CASRGTGRVEKLFF.

This clonotype was recorded at least ten times. CDR3 residues: CACEDRDTQYF. As DNA, the CDR3 is TGTGCCTGTGAGGATCGGGATACGCAGTATTTT. The rearrangement uses TRBV10-3 and TRBJ2-3; D is unresolved. The V and J ends lost 11 bases and 6 bases respectively, with 12 bases between them. This CDR3 spans 11 amino acids. The germline gives CDR1 ENHRY, CDR2 SYGVKD.